This T cell receptor beta chain was documented in a study of cytotoxic CD8 clonotypes in ibrutinib-treated CLL listed by TCRdb under 2021. Looking at the study overall: The cohort had ten to twelve relapsed/refractory and around 15 treatment-naive patients; fewer than 18 were IGHV unmutated. Partial responses were observed in 24 patients and complete responses in 2; after a median follow-up of around 68 months, remission was maintained in some 14 patients and progression was observed in 12. The response samples were drawn at a median of roughly twelve months into treatment, with a range of about 6 to 40 months. Samples averaged approximately 260,000 productive templates and more than 85,000 productive rearrangements. Of the 90 or so participants in the trial, approximately 26 had longitudinal samples available. Cryopreserved peripheral blood mononuclear cells were obtained before treatment, at response, and at either sustained remission or disease progression. Every remission and progressive disease sample was obtained while ibrutinib was still being received by the patients. On the study overall, not on this receptor specifically: An increase in clonality was observed at ibrutinib response, with clonality remaining stable during sustained remission and falling back toward baseline at progression. Public clonotypes were found to be uncommon and were observed to contract or remain stable during treatment; the increase in clonality was shown to reflect expansion of private clonotypes at ibrutinib response. Baseline clonality was found to be higher than that of age-matched healthy donors and was strongly correlated with circulating CD8+ T-cell counts. Lymph node repertoires were not examined, and the timing of sampling was not matched between patients in sustained remission and those whose disease progressed.

For this clone: There is no known antigen for this receptor. No much larger clonotype is one base removed from it; base qualities were not supplied.

On a MiSeq, deep resolution sequencing aimed for a depth between 1 in 1 million and 1 in 200,000 T cells, with each clonotype covered 10x on average. TCR beta libraries were generated with the immunoSEQ hsTCRB Kit. Per the original workflow: Data were analyzed with ImmunoSEQ Data Assistant and ImmunoSEQ Analyzer, with V, D and J genes assigned per IMGT definitions. Clonality was computed as one minus normalized Shannon entropy of productive rearrangement frequencies, ranging from 0 to 1. Only overrepresented clonotypes making up at least 0.05% of the repertoire of each patient were included in the public clonotype analysis. Repertoires from 10 to 15 age-matched healthy donors in immuneACCESS were used as clonality controls. The table was pulled from immuneACCESS by TCRdb, which kept in-frame rearrangements only. Such tables lose some clones; where checked, under half of the loss comes from unresolved V genes, and the rest has no known cause. For V, J and clone size, that table is used; D and trimming come from the DNA. Present in this sample are 55,000 to 60,000 clones, around 52% of which were seen just once. More than 20% of the sample is in the top ten clones.

The time point tag for this specimen amounts to: progressive disease on ibrutinib. For TCR beta library preparation, about 2 micrograms of genomic DNA were isolated from cryopreserved PBMCs. Longitudinal blood samples from CLL patients on ibrutinib monotherapy underwent high-throughput TCR beta sequencing. The patients were enrolled in a single-center, open-label phase 2 trial of ibrutinib monotherapy. The CDR1 and CDR2 encoded by the germline V gene (reference sequence) are MNHEY and SMNVEV. At the junction V is shortened by 7 bases and J by 0 bases, with 20 bases in between. Measured from the cysteine to the phenylalanine, the CDR3 is 17 residues long. Kept here is only the CDR3 DNA, which spans 51 bases and is read in frame from base 1.

The receptor was derived from a human donor with chronic lymphocytic leukemia. Recombination joined TRBV27 with TRBJ2-3; the D segment could be TRBD2, given 6 matching bases. This specimen consisted of PBMCs, obtained at disease progression, from a patient treated with ibrutinib. Here is the DNA: TGTGCCAGCACCCTATACTACGGCGGGGCAAGCACAGATACGCAGTATTTT. It specifies CASTLYYGGASTDTQYF.